This T cell receptor beta chain is drawn from a study of cytomegalovirus exposure and HLA in healthy donors. In the study overall: Roughly 77 million unique TCRs from HLA-typed donors made up an early data release.

Vbeta (60) and Jbeta (13) primers were used in the PCR. Clones were sequenced by immunoSEQ multiplex PCR, and TCRdb holds only the in-frame ones, with some missing. The data hold around 140,000 clones, with 70% to 80% observed a single time. The V end lost 4 bases, the J end lost 2 bases, and 9 bases lay between the germline ends. CDR1 SQVTM and CDR2 ANQGSEA come from the germline V gene. The CDR3 has 12 amino acids. The TCR was taken from a woman aged 55 to 70 in good health and CMV-seronegative. Sequenced material: PBMCs. V and J are TRBV29-1 and TRBJ2-7; D remains ambiguous. The CDR3 DNA sequence: TGCAGCGTTGGGCCAGATACCTACGAGCAGTACTTC. Translating it yields CSVGPDTYEQYF.